A selection of T cell receptor beta chains follows, all from one sample in a study of blood T cell repertoires in COVID-19. Here immunoSEQ multiplex PCR was the method, and the copy in TCRdb shows in-frame clones only, minus some. This sample has fewer than 200,000 clones, with roughly 88% found just once. What was sequenced was PBMCs or T cells enriched from blood (not recorded which). These receptors all come from a middle-aged man who had recovered from COVID-19. Both conserved end residues are part of each CDR3. The D gene is left open where the match is weak. Rows may omit the clone size; those that give it use once, few, many or a size class.

CDR3aa	CDR3nt	d_gene	abundance	j_gene	v_gene
CASSVGQASPLHF	TGTGCCAGCAGTGTGGGCCAGGCTTCACCCCTCCACTTT	NA	NA	TRBJ1-6	TRBV2
CASSQRPQGGVNGYTF	TGTGCCAGCAGCCAGAGGCCTCAGGGAGGGGTAAATGGCTACACCTTC	NA	NA	TRBJ1-2	TRBV9
CASSSGTGGLGYTF	TGTGCCAGCAGCTCCGGGACAGGGGGCCTTGGCTACACCTTC	TRBD1	once	TRBJ1-2	TRBV6-5
CASSERVAIFRGQETQYF	TGTGCCAGCAGTGAAAGGGTTGCGATTTTCAGGGGACAAGAGACCCAGTACTTC	NA	few	TRBJ2-5	TRBV2
CASSDRQTMNTEAFF	TGTGCCAGCAGTGACAGACAGACCATGAACACTGAAGCTTTCTTT	NA	NA	TRBJ1-1	TRBV6-1
CASSIDGQGSQHF	TGTGCCAGTAGTATCGACGGACAGGGTTCTCAGCATTTT	TRBD1	NA	TRBJ1-5	TRBV19
CASSTKGLDTQYF	TGTGCCAGCAGTACAAAGGGGTTAGATACGCAGTATTTT	NA	NA	TRBJ2-3	TRBV7-2
CASSQAAVGYTF	TGTGCCAGCAGCCAAGCGGCGGTCGGCTACACCTTC	NA	NA	TRBJ1-2	TRBV3-1/TRBV3-2
CAWTTGGLETQYF	TGTGCCTGGACGACAGGGGGCCTAGAGACCCAGTACTTC	TRBD1	once	TRBJ2-5	TRBV30
CASSGQGRSYGYTF	TGTGCCAGCAGTGGACAGGGTCGAAGCTATGGCTACACCTTC	TRBD1	NA	TRBJ1-2	TRBV2